This paragraph covers one TCR beta chain sequence. Antigen: not known. The CDR3 runs 12 residues. CDR1 is DFQATT, CDR2 SNEGSKA, per germline (reference sequence). V lost 3 bases to trimming and J lost 4 bases, with 6 bases between them. The record originates from a study of vaccination and CD4 T cells after COVID-19. The Oncomine TCR Beta short-read assay sequenced DNA from cultured CD4+ T cells. In this case, cultured CD4+ T cells provided the extracted genomic DNA. TCRdb called the PCR reads again in MiXCR, with one record for every CDR3 protein. Of some 4,400 distinct CDR3 sequences listed, roughly 60% were seen once; the top ten hold 35% to 50%. Specified treatment: roughly 11-day PBMC culture with coronavirus spike peptide pools or control peptides (ViraFEST assay). Samples of CD4+ T cells were obtained from the unexposed donor before the COVID-19 pandemic (2011-2018).

The chain has TRBV20-1 and TRBJ1-4, with D hard to call. This sequence was found in a human donor in good health. Sequenced: CD4+ T cells from blood, cultured in vitro. CDR3 DNA: TGCAGTGCTAGGGGTGTTAATGAAAAACTGTTTTTT. This sequence encodes CSARGVNEKLFF.